The T cell receptor (beta chain) described here comes from a study of a mutant IDH1 vaccine in newly diagnosed glioma. Overall study context: Most patients had received both radiotherapy and temozolomide, the prior options being radiotherapy, temozolomide, or both.

On this clone: The antigen remains unidentified.

Sample time point: baseline, week 1 (first vaccination visit). Sample treatment: pre-vaccination baseline after standard-of-care therapy. This table comes from immunoSEQ multiplex PCR, and its TCRdb copy is limited to in-frame clones, with some not included. The sample records approximately 70,000 clones, 79% being singletons. From germline, CDR1 is SGHVS and CDR2 FQNEAQ. The CDR3 runs 14 residues. Trimming cost V 6 bases and J 4 bases, with 12 bases left between them. The study's findings and limits: Immune responses induced by the vaccine were seen in 93.3% of patients, spanning multiple MHC alleles. Pseudoprogression looked unconnected to shifts in top peripheral T cell clonotypes.

The sample in question was PBMCs, obtained from a glioma patient treated with radiotherapy, temozolomide or both. The clonotype originates from a man aged 50-60 years with glioma. V is TRBV7-8 and J is TRBJ2-2, with D perhaps TRBD1 (6 bases). In DNA, the CDR3 is TGTGCCAGCAGTTCTTACAGGGTCACCGGGGAGCTGTTTTTT. This gives the protein CASSSYRVTGELFF.